The clone carrying this T cell receptor beta chain was observed once. The data were produced by immunoSEQ multiplex PCR, yet TCRdb's version contains in-frame clones alone and is incomplete. The sample has about 110,000 clones, roughly nine tenths seen once. V lost 3 bases and J lost 8; bases outside the gene matches: 16. In germline, CDR1 is MGHRA, CDR2 YSYEKL. There are 17 residues in the CDR3. These data originate in a study of T cell responses to AZD1222 COVID-19 vaccine. This receptor was identified in an adult in good health. The sample in question was peripheral blood, obtained on day 0 of AZD1222 vaccination. This sequence joins TRBV4-1 and TRBJ2-3; 8 bases are a match to TRBD2. The DNA of the CDR3 is TGCGCCAGCAGCCACCCTCGGGAGGGAGTCCCCTTAGGTACGCAGTATTTT. It specifies CASSHPREGVPLGTQYF.